This T cell receptor (beta chain) was identified in a study of cytomegalovirus exposure and HLA in healthy donors. Notes on this clone: Its target is unknown.

Findings and limits, study-wide: CMV serostatus stood as the only immune exposure information on hand. The authors listed around 150 TCR beta chains as cytomegalovirus-associated. In a later analysis, TCR beta V- and J-gene trimming showed a link to a missense DCLRE1C variant.

The PCR was carried out with 60 Vbeta primers and 13 Jbeta primers. This table comes from immunoSEQ multiplex PCR, and its TCRdb copy is limited to in-frame clones, with some not included. The data show roughly 160,000 clones, around 85% seen once. The sample taken for sequencing was PBMCs. The clonotype comes from a boy aged 2 to 10 in good health and CMV-seronegative.

The CDR3 DNA reads TGTGCCAGCAGCGGGGTTAACAATCAGCCCCAGCATTTT. It codes for CASSGVNNQPQHF. The chain is built from TRBV6-1 and TRBJ1-5; D is unresolved. Per germline, CDR1 MNHNS and CDR2 SASEGT. Trimming took off 6 bases at V and 3 bases at J, with 9 bases between the two ends. This CDR3 comprises 13 residues.